These T cell receptor beta chains were read from a single sample in a study of lymphopenia after photon versus proton radiotherapy. The repertoire was sequenced with immunoSEQ multiplex PCR; TCRdb's copy has only in-frame clones and lacks some. The sample carries some 25,000 clones, roughly 86% recorded once. Sequencing used peripheral blood, obtained from a patient treated with photon-based radiotherapy. The receptor source for this set is a man over 45 with gastric cancer. Each CDR3 is given with its conserved first and last residue. The D gene is left open where the match is weak. A row's size may be missing; if present it is once, few, many or a size class.

length: 12
D: -
size: once
V: TRBV10-1
J: TRBJ2-2
CDR3: CASSRDTGELFF
DNA: TGCGCCAGCAGTAGGGATACCGGGGAGCTGTTTTTT

length: 14
D: -
size: -
V: TRBV19
J: TRBJ1-3
CDR3: CASSRTVSGNTIYF
DNA: TGTGCCAGTAGTCGGACGGTCTCTGGAAACACCATATATTTT

length: 15
D: TRBD2
size: -
V: TRBV4-1
J: TRBJ2-4
CDR3: CASSQEGLAGDIQYF
DNA: TGCGCCAGCAGCCAAGAAGGGCTAGCGGGGGACATTCAGTACTTC

length: 13
D: -
size: -
V: TRBV19
J: TRBJ1-1
CDR3: CASNRGLGLEAFF
DNA: TGTGCCAGTAATCGGGGGCTAGGACTAGAAGCTTTCTTT

length: 14
D: TRBD2
size: -
V: TRBV10-3
J: TRBJ2-2
CDR3: CATSRGLVAGELFF
DNA: TGTGCCACCTCCCGAGGACTAGTGGCCGGGGAGCTGTTTTTT

length: 15
D: -
size: few
V: TRBV27
J: TRBJ1-5
CDR3: CASSLGAGSNQPQHF
DNA: TGTGCCAGCAGTTTAGGGGCAGGGAGCAATCAGCCCCAGCATTTT

length: 16
D: TRBD1
size: -
V: TRBV6-5
J: TRBJ2-3
CDR3: CASSWGDRGLPDTQYF
DNA: TGTGCCAGCAGTTGGGGGGACAGGGGGCTTCCAGATACGCAGTATTTT

length: 12
D: -
size: few
V: TRBV7-9
J: TRBJ2-2
CDR3: CASSLSSGELFF
DNA: TGTGCCAGCAGCTTAAGTTCCGGGGAGCTGTTTTTT

length: 15
D: TRBD1
size: -
V: TRBV14
J: TRBJ2-3
CDR3: CASSLRTGGTDTQYF
DNA: TGTGCCAGCAGCCTCCGGACAGGGGGGACAGATACGCAGTATTTT

length: 18
D: TRBD2
size: -
V: TRBV2
J: TRBJ2-1
CDR3: CASSRGGRANTIYNEQFF
DNA: TGTGCCAGCAGTCGGGGGGGCAGGGCCAATACAATCTACAATGAGCAGTTCTTC

length: 14
D: TRBD1
size: -
V: TRBV7-9
J: TRBJ1-4
CDR3: CASSPGGGNEKLFF
DNA: TGTGCCAGCAGCCCAGGGGGGGGTAATGAAAAACTGTTTTTT

length: 13
D: -
size: -
V: TRBV6-5
J: TRBJ2-2
CDR3: CASSPLDTGELFF
DNA: TGTGCCAGCAGTCCGTTGGACACCGGGGAGCTGTTTTTT

length: 15
D: -
size: once
V: TRBV27
J: TRBJ1-5
CDR3: CASSSGGGSNQPQHF
DNA: TGTGCCAGCAGTTCCGGAGGGGGTAGCAATCAGCCCCAGCATTTT

length: 13
D: -
size: -
V: TRBV4-3
J: TRBJ2-7
CDR3: CASSQASGYEQYF
DNA: TGCGCCAGCAGCCAAGCGTCGGGCTACGAGCAGTACTTC

length: 12
D: -
size: -
V: TRBV18
J: TRBJ1-1
CDR3: CASSPGTLEAFF
DNA: TGTGCCAGCTCACCTGGGACACTTGAAGCTTTCTTT

length: 15
D: -
size: -
V: TRBV9
J: TRBJ2-7
CDR3: CASSVGGTRLDEQYF
DNA: TGTGCCAGCAGCGTAGGGGGGACACGACTCGACGAGCAGTACTTC

length: 18
D: -
size: -
V: TRBV21-1
J: TRBJ2-1
CDR3: CASSPGQGLNNCYNEQFF
DNA: TGTGCCAGCAGTCCTGGACAGGGACTAAACAACTGCTACAATGAGCAGTTCTTC

length: 15
D: -
size: -
V: TRBV4-1
J: TRBJ2-2
CDR3: CASSQVSTNTGELFF
DNA: TGCGCCAGCAGCCAAGTAAGCACGAACACCGGGGAGCTGTTTTTT

length: 14
D: -
size: -
V: TRBV10-3
J: TRBJ2-5
CDR3: CAIRYEGGGETQYF
DNA: TGTGCCATCAGATATGAGGGGGGAGGAGAGACCCAGTACTTC

length: 11
D: -
size: -
V: TRBV20-1
J: TRBJ2-7
CDR3: CSARDLLEQYF
DNA: TGCAGTGCTAGAGATCTGCTAGAGCAGTACTTC

length: 16
D: -
size: -
V: TRBV7-3
J: TRBJ2-1
CDR3: CASSLGGRGWNNEQFF
DNA: TGTGCCAGCAGCTTAGGGGGCAGGGGATGGAACAATGAGCAGTTCTTC

length: 14
D: -
size: -
V: TRBV5-4
J: TRBJ2-3
CDR3: CASSSRGSTDTQYF
DNA: TGTGCCAGCAGCTCGCGGGGAAGCACAGATACGCAGTATTTT

length: 12
D: -
size: once
V: TRBV18
J: TRBJ1-1
CDR3: CASFQRRTEAFF
DNA: TGTGCCAGCTTCCAAAGGCGGACTGAAGCTTTCTTT

length: 14
D: -
size: -
V: TRBV30
J: TRBJ1-5
CDR3: CAWSGLNSNQPQHF
DNA: TGTGCCTGGAGTGGGCTTAATAGCAATCAGCCCCAGCATTTT

length: 13
D: -
size: -
V: TRBV29-1
J: TRBJ1-2
CDR3: CSVGLGLNYGYTF
DNA: TGCAGCGTTGGTTTAGGGCTCAACTATGGCTACACCTTC

length: 17
D: TRBD1
size: -
V: TRBV5-5
J: TRBJ1-1
CDR3: CASSAFYRGVVNTEAFF
DNA: TGTGCCAGCAGCGCATTTTACAGGGGCGTCGTGAACACTGAAGCTTTCTTT

length: 14
D: -
size: -
V: TRBV4-3
J: TRBJ2-2
CDR3: CASSQDLAIGELFF
DNA: TGCGCCAGCAGCCAAGATCTAGCGATCGGGGAGCTGTTTTTT

length: 16
D: -
size: -
V: TRBV7-9
J: TRBJ2-6
CDR3: CASSSLAGPGANVLTF
DNA: TGTGCCAGCAGCTCCTTAGCTGGACCTGGGGCCAACGTCCTGACTTTC

length: 14
D: TRBD2
size: -
V: TRBV6-6
J: TRBJ2-5
CDR3: CAVQAGGHLETQYF
DNA: TGTGCCGTACAAGCGGGGGGGCATTTGGAGACCCAGTACTTC

length: 13
D: -
size: few
V: TRBV6-1
J: TRBJ1-5
CDR3: CASKAEISQPQHF
DNA: TGTGCCAGCAAGGCGGAGATAAGTCAGCCCCAGCATTTT

length: 15
D: -
size: -
V: TRBV11-2
J: TRBJ1-1
CDR3: CASSPLRGGGTEAFF
DNA: TGTGCCAGCAGCCCCCTAAGGGGGGGTGGCACTGAAGCTTTCTTT

length: 14
D: -
size: -
V: TRBV14
J: TRBJ2-1
CDR3: CASSPLGGYNEQFF
DNA: TGTGCCAGCAGCCCTCTAGGCGGGTACAATGAGCAGTTCTTC

length: 13
D: -
size: -
V: TRBV6-1
J: TRBJ2-1
CDR3: CASSEAPYNEQFF
DNA: TGTGCCAGCAGTGAAGCGCCGTACAATGAGCAGTTCTTC

length: 17
D: -
size: -
V: TRBV5-1
J: TRBJ1-3
CDR3: CASSLARLTISGNTIYF
DNA: TGCGCCAGCAGCTTGGCTCGGCTAACAATCTCTGGAAACACCATATATTTT

length: 14
D: -
size: -
V: TRBV10-1
J: TRBJ2-5
CDR3: CASSESSGSETQYF
DNA: TGCGCCAGCAGTGAGTCGAGTGGGAGCGAGACCCAGTACTTC

length: 16
D: TRBD1
size: -
V: TRBV18
J: TRBJ1-1
CDR3: CASSPPRDRMNTEAFF
DNA: TGTGCCAGCTCACCCCCGAGGGACAGAATGAACACTGAAGCTTTCTTT

length: 13
D: -
size: -
V: TRBV18
J: TRBJ2-5
CDR3: CASSQREQETQYF
DNA: TGTGCCAGCTCACAACGGGAACAAGAGACCCAGTACTTC

length: 10
D: -
size: -
V: TRBV2
J: TRBJ2-1
CDR3: CASFLNEQFF
DNA: TGTGCCAGCTTTTTAAATGAGCAGTTCTTC

length: 16
D: -
size: -
V: TRBV4-3
J: TRBJ1-1
CDR3: CASSQEVGRLLGEAFF
DNA: TGCGCCAGCAGCCAAGAGGTGGGGCGCCTGCTGGGTGAAGCTTTCTTT

length: 14
D: TRBD1
size: -
V: TRBV9
J: TRBJ2-3
CDR3: CASSVDQGADTQYF
DNA: TGTGCCAGCAGCGTAGACCAGGGGGCAGATACGCAGTATTTT

length: 15
D: -
size: few
V: TRBV5-1
J: TRBJ2-3
CDR3: CASSLGTARTDTQYF
DNA: TGCGCCAGCAGCTTGGGTACAGCCCGCACAGATACGCAGTATTTT

length: 14
D: -
size: -
V: TRBV7-8
J: TRBJ2-2
CDR3: CASSPRGATGELFF
DNA: TGTGCCAGCAGCCCACGGGGGGCCACCGGGGAGCTGTTTTTT

length: 15
D: TRBD1
size: -
V: TRBV18
J: TRBJ1-1
CDR3: CASSPPGQGEIEAFF
DNA: TGTGCCAGCTCACCACCGGGACAGGGGGAGATTGAAGCTTTCTTT

length: 13
D: TRBD2
size: -
V: TRBV30
J: TRBJ2-3
CDR3: CAWTGGAVDTQYF
DNA: TGTGCCTGGACGGGGGGGGCCGTAGATACGCAGTATTTT

length: 14
D: -
size: -
V: TRBV15
J: TRBJ1-1
CDR3: CATSPPPLNTEAFF
DNA: TGTGCCACCAGCCCTCCCCCTTTGAACACTGAAGCTTTCTTT

length: 13
D: -
size: -
V: TRBV6-1
J: TRBJ1-6
CDR3: CASSEALGSPLHF
DNA: TGTGCCAGCAGTGAAGCCCTAGGGTCACCCCTCCACTTT

length: 15
D: TRBD1
size: -
V: TRBV27
J: TRBJ2-7
CDR3: CASSPNQGARYEQYF
DNA: TGTGCCAGCAGTCCCAACCAGGGGGCTCGCTACGAGCAGTACTTC

length: 12
D: -
size: -
V: TRBV6-4
J: TRBJ1-2
CDR3: CASSDGNYGYTF
DNA: TGTGCCAGCAGTGACGGGAACTATGGCTACACCTTC

length: 14
D: -
size: once
V: TRBV19
J: TRBJ1-5
CDR3: CASGWWNSNQPQHF
DNA: TGTGCCAGTGGGTGGTGGAATAGCAATCAGCCCCAGCATTTT

length: 12
D: TRBD1
size: -
V: TRBV19
J: TRBJ2-7
CDR3: CATQGALYEQYF
DNA: TGTGCCACGCAGGGGGCGCTCTACGAGCAGTACTTC

length: 12
D: TRBD1
size: -
V: TRBV10-3
J: TRBJ2-7
CDR3: CAISGDRYEQYF
DNA: TGTGCCATCAGTGGGGACAGGTACGAGCAGTACTTC

length: 17
D: -
size: -
V: TRBV5-6
J: TRBJ2-4
CDR3: CASSLVGEQLAKNIQYF
DNA: TGTGCCAGCAGCCTTGTAGGGGAACAACTAGCCAAAAACATTCAGTACTTC